Listed below are T cell receptor beta chains from one sample, sequenced in a study of cytomegalovirus exposure and HLA in healthy donors. Sequencing was performed with immunoSEQ multiplex PCR; in TCRdb, only in-frame clones are kept and a portion is missing. The sample lists about 140,000 clones, roughly 75% occurring once. Sequences were obtained from PBMCs. These TCRs come from a man aged 25 to 40 in good health and CMV-seronegative. Both conserved end residues are part of each CDR3. The D gene is left open where the match is weak. Clone size is stated in some rows and not others, as once, few, many or a class when expanded.

D	V	size	J	CDR3	DNA
.	TRBV2	.	TRBJ2-7	CASSGNRRDGEQYF	TGTGCCAGCAGTGGAAACCGACGGGATGGCGAGCAGTACTTC
.	TRBV28	few	TRBJ2-7	CASSFGYEQYF	TGTGCCAGCAGTTTCGGGTACGAGCAGTACTTC
.	TRBV18	.	TRBJ2-7	CASSPNPGTKYTYEQYF	TGTGCCAGCTCACCAAATCCGGGGACAAAATACACCTACGAGCAGTACTTC
TRBD1	TRBV2	once	TRBJ1-2	CASTETGWTYGYTF	TGTGCCAGCACGGAGACAGGGTGGACCTATGGCTACACCTTC
TRBD2	TRBV10-1	once	TRBJ2-3	CASSESGLAGAPDTQYF	TGCGCCAGCAGTGAGTCGGGACTAGCGGGGGCCCCAGATACGCAGTATTTT
TRBD1	TRBV27	.	TRBJ2-6	CASSLSGQGISGANVLTF	TGTGCCAGCAGTTTGTCGGGACAGGGAATTTCTGGGGCCAACGTCCTGACTTTC
TRBD1	TRBV27	once	TRBJ2-3	CASSTGERGTDTQYF	TGTGCCAGCAGCACAGGGGAACGTGGTACAGATACGCAGTATTTT
TRBD1	TRBV4-1	.	TRBJ2-7	CASSPLGTDPSYEQYF	TGCGCCAGCAGCCCATTAGGGACAGATCCCTCCTACGAGCAGTACTTC
TRBD1	TRBV29-1	.	TRBJ1-1	CSVRGQTNTEAFF	TGCAGCGTGCGGGGACAGACGAACACTGAAGCTTTCTTT
TRBD1	TRBV28	.	TRBJ1-5	CASSPGTGYQPQHF	TGTGCCAGCAGTCCAGGGACAGGGTATCAGCCCCAGCATTTT
.	TRBV5-1	.	TRBJ1-5	CASREGEAQPQHF	TGCGCCAGCAGAGAGGGAGAGGCTCAGCCCCAGCATTTT
TRBD1	TRBV19	few	TRBJ2-7	CASSVRTGGFPDEQYF	TGTGCCAGTAGTGTCCGGACAGGGGGCTTTCCGGACGAGCAGTACTTC
.	TRBV4-1	.	TRBJ2-1	CASSTRWDNYNEQFF	TGCGCCAGCAGCACACGCTGGGACAACTACAATGAGCAGTTCTTC
TRBD2	TRBV10-2	.	TRBJ2-4	CASSYPTSGRFIAKNIQYF	TGCGCCAGCAGTTACCCTACTAGCGGGAGGTTTATTGCCAAAAACATTCAGTACTTC
.	TRBV7-8	.	TRBJ1-5	CASSTQTRRGNQPQHF	TGTGCCAGCAGCACCCAGACCAGGCGCGGCAATCAGCCCCAGCATTTT
TRBD2	TRBV5-6	once	TRBJ2-1	CASSPRTSGISYNEQFF	TGTGCCAGCAGTCCTAGGACTAGCGGGATCTCCTACAATGAGCAGTTCTTC
TRBD1	TRBV27	.	TRBJ2-1	CASSLAQGKWNEQFF	TGTGCCAGCAGTTTGGCACAGGGGAAATGGAATGAGCAGTTCTTC
TRBD1	TRBV28	.	TRBJ2-4	CASLGTGENIQYF	TGTGCCAGCCTTGGGACAGGGGAAAACATTCAGTACTTC
.	TRBV29-1	.	TRBJ1-1	CSVTLSNPEAFF	TGCAGCGTCACTCTATCGAACCCTGAAGCTTTCTTT
TRBD1	TRBV7-8	.	TRBJ2-1	CASSLAYGTGAYEQFF	TGTGCCAGCAGCTTAGCCTACGGGACAGGGGCTTATGAGCAGTTCTTC
TRBD2	TRBV28	.	TRBJ2-7	CASKLGLAGYEQYF	TGTGCCAGTAAGCTCGGACTAGCGGGTTACGAGCAGTACTTC
.	TRBV27	few	TRBJ2-1	CASSSGSSGSYNEQFF	TGTGCCAGCAGTTCGGGTTCTAGTGGCTCCTACAATGAGCAGTTCTTC
.	TRBV6-6	.	TRBJ2-7	CASSSKGGIGEQYF	TGTGCCAGCAGTTCAAAGGGGGGGATTGGCGAGCAGTACTTC
.	TRBV2	.	TRBJ1-4	CASSVFEGEKLFF	TGTGCCAGCAGTGTCTTTGAGGGTGAAAAACTGTTTTTT
.	TRBV7-8	.	TRBJ1-4	CASSPDSGHEKLFF	TGTGCCAGCAGCCCGGACAGCGGACATGAAAAACTGTTTTTT
.	TRBV27	.	TRBJ2-7	CASSFGSVYEQYF	TGTGCCAGCAGTTTCGGTAGCGTTTACGAGCAGTACTTC
.	TRBV7-2	.	TRBJ2-7	CASSQLGVYEQYF	TGTGCCAGCAGCCAGCTCGGGGTCTACGAGCAGTACTTC
TRBD2	TRBV29-1	.	TRBJ2-7	CSVQREAYEQYF	TGCAGCGTTCAGCGGGAGGCCTACGAGCAGTACTTC
TRBD2	TRBV28	.	TRBJ2-4	CASSSTSGGPYF	TGTGCCAGCAGTTCTACCTCGGGGGGGCCGTACTTC
TRBD1	TRBV7-9	.	TRBJ1-1	CASSLAYGQVLHEAFF	TGTGCCAGCAGCTTAGCGTACGGACAGGTTCTTCATGAAGCTTTCTTT
.	TRBV5-4	.	TRBJ2-3	CASSPPETRRDTQYF	TGTGCCAGCAGCCCGCCGGAAACTAGGCGAGATACGCAGTATTTT
TRBD1	TRBV6-1	.	TRBJ1-2	CASSGGTATHPYGYPF	TGTGCCAGCAGTGGCGGGACAGCTACTCACCCTTATGGCTACCCCTTC
.	TRBV7-9	.	TRBJ1-5	CASSLAGGEQPQHF	TGTGCCAGCAGCTTAGCAGGGGGTGAGCAGCCCCAGCATTTT
.	TRBV10-3	few	TRBJ1-1	CAISALNTEAFF	TGTGCCATCAGTGCTCTGAACACTGAAGCTTTCTTT
.	TRBV27	.	TRBJ1-1	CASSFGRGMNTEAFF	TGTGCCAGCAGTTTTGGTCGGGGTATGAACACTGAAGCTTTCTTT
.	TRBV2	.	TRBJ2-3	CASSEGRLGTDTQYF	TGTGCCAGCAGTGAAGGGCGACTTGGCACAGATACGCAGTATTTT
TRBD2	TRBV29-1	.	TRBJ2-5	CSVTSGRGTQYF	TGCAGCGTTACTAGCGGGAGGGGGACCCAGTACTTC
.	TRBV2	once	TRBJ1-3	CASSERQGSGNTIYF	TGTGCCAGCAGTGAGCGGCAGGGGTCTGGAAACACCATATATTTT
TRBD1	TRBV15	.	TRBJ2-7	CATSNRQGRYEQYF	TGTGCCACCAGCAATAGACAGGGGAGGTACGAGCAGTACTTC
.	TRBV5-4	.	TRBJ2-6	CASSPGNSGANVLTF	TGTGCCAGCAGCCCAGGGAACTCTGGGGCCAACGTCCTGACTTTC
.	TRBV19	.	TRBJ1-1	CASSISGVNTEAFF	TGTGCCAGTAGTATCTCGGGGGTGAACACTGAAGCTTTCTTT
TRBD2	TRBV7-8	once	TRBJ2-1	CASSVWERGVTYNEQFF	TGTGCCAGCAGCGTCTGGGAGCGGGGGGTAACCTACAATGAGCAGTTCTTC
.	TRBV6-5	.	TRBJ2-7	CASSYEQGPYEQYF	TGTGCCAGCAGTTACGAACAGGGTCCCTACGAGCAGTACTTC
.	TRBV5-1	once	TRBJ1-5	CASRKDSYLDQPQHF	TGCGCCAGCAGAAAAGACAGCTATCTCGATCAGCCCCAGCATTTT
.	TRBV2	few	TRBJ1-1	CASSERGLSTEAFF	TGTGCCAGCAGTGAGCGGGGCCTGAGCACTGAAGCTTTCTTT
TRBD1	TRBV5-4	.	TRBJ1-2	CASSTETGANYGYTF	TGTGCCAGCAGCACCGAGACAGGGGCTAACTATGGCTACACCTTC